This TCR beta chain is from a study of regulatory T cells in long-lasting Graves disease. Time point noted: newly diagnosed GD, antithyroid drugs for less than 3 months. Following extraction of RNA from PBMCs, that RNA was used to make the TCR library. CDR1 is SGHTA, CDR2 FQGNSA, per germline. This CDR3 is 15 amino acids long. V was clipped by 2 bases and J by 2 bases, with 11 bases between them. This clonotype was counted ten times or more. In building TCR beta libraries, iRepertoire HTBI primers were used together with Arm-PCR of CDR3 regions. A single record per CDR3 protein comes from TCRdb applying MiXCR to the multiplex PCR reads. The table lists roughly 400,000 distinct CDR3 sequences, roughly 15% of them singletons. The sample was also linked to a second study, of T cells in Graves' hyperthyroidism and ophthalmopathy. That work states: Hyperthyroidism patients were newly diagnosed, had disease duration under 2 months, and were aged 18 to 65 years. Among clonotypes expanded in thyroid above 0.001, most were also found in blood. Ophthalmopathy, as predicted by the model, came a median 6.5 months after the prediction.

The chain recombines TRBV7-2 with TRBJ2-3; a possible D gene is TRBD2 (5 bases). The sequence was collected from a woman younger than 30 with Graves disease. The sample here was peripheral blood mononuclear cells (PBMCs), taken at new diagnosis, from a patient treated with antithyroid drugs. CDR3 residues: CASSLSLGPTDTQYF. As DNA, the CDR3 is TGTGCCAGCAGCTTATCACTAGGACCCACAGATACGCAGTATTTT. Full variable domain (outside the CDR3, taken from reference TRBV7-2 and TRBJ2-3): GAGVSQSPSNKVTEKGKDVELRCDPISGHTALYWYRQSLGQGLEFLIYFQGNSAPDKSGLPSDRFSAERTGGSVSTLTIQRTQQEDSAVYLCASSLSLGPTDTQYFGPGTRLTVL.